Below, 16 T cell receptor beta chains from the same sample are listed, as sequenced in a study of blood T cell repertoires in COVID-19. Only in-frame clones appear in the TCRdb table, and some are missing; sequencing was by immunoSEQ multiplex PCR. In the table there are fewer than 350,000 clones, around 91% of which are singletons. The sample comprised PBMCs or T cells enriched from blood (not recorded which). These receptor sequences come from a woman aged 40 to 50 who had recovered from COVID-19.

The chain uses TRBV5-6 and TRBJ1-5; D is undetermined. Trimming cost V 4 bases and J 4 bases, with 6 bases left between them. CDR3 length: 12 amino acids. From germline, CDR1 is SGHDT and CDR2 YYEEEE. The CDR3 loop reads CASSIVNQPQHF. The CDR3 coding sequence is TGTGCCAGCAGCATAGTGAATCAGCCCCAGCATTTT.

The rearrangement joins TRBV9 to TRBJ2-1, with D maybe TRBD1 (6 bases). Germline values: CDR1 SGDLS, CDR2 YYNGEE. The ends were cut back, 3 bases at V and 3 bases at J, with 7 bases in the middle. The CDR3 loop spans 13 amino acids. The CDR3 loop reads CASSGRGYNEQFF. The CDR3 DNA reads TGTGCCAGCAGCGGCAGGGGCTACAATGAGCAGTTCTTC. The entire variable domain, with the rest obtained from reference TRBV9 and TRBJ2-1, is as follows: DSGVTQTPKHLITATGQRVTLRCSPRSGDLSVYWYQQSLDQGLQFLIQYYNGEERAKGNILERFSAQQFPDLHSELNLSSLELGDSALYFCASSGRGYNEQFFGPGTRLTVL.

This clone has more than one count but fewer than ten. The rearrangement joins TRBV3-1 (or the pseudogene TRBV3-2) to TRBJ2-7, with D maybe TRBD2 (5 bases). The CDR3 length is 15 residues. The V and J ends lost 3 bases and 2 bases respectively, with 14 bases between them. In germline, CDR1 is LGHDT, CDR2 YNNKEL (reference sequence). Here the CDR3 DNA reads TGTGCCAGCAGCCAGGAGGCTAGGGCGGCCTACGAGCAGTACTTC. Protein: CASSQEARAAYEQYF.

The CDR3 protein is CASRADRLYNSPLHF. CDR3 nucleotide sequence: TGTGCCAGCAGAGCGGACAGACTTTATAATTCACCCCTCCACTTT. The V and J genes are TRBV5-4 and TRBJ1-6, with D tentatively TRBD1 (6 bases). This CDR3 is 15 amino acids long. Trimming removed 5 bases at V and 4 bases at J, with 13 bases between. CDR1 is SGHNT, CDR2 YYREEE, per germline (reference sequence).

The chain couples TRBV5-1 to TRBJ1-3; D unresolved. The germline V gene encodes CDR1 SGHRS and CDR2 YFSETQ. The length of the CDR3 is 15 residues. The germline V and J ends were trimmed by 0 bases and 1 base, with 8 bases remaining between them. CDR3 bases: TGCGCCAGCAGCTTGGTAGGAGGGTCTGGAAACACCATATATTTT. Amino acids: CASSLVGGSGNTIYF.

This clone was counted a single time. The chain couples TRBV19 to TRBJ2-7, with D possibly matching TRBD2 (5 bases). CDR1 and CDR2 from the germline V gene are LNHDA and SQIVND (reference sequence). V lost 3 bases and J lost 2, with 17 bases in between. This CDR3 contains 16 residues. CDR3 sequence (DNA): TGTGCCAGTAGTATCGTTCCTGCGGGCCAGCCCTACGAGCAGTACTTC. Translating gives CASSIVPAGQPYEQYF.

This clone was detected once. The V and J genes are TRBV30 and TRBJ2-7, with D possibly TRBD1 on 5 matching bases. The germline gives CDR1 GTSNPN, CDR2 SVGIG (reference sequence). Trimming stripped 4 bases from V and 2 bases from J, with 12 bases between. This CDR3 region has 13 residues. The CDR3 nucleotides are TGTGCCTGGAAGGGGTTCTCCACCTACGAGCAGTACTTC. Protein product: CAWKGFSTYEQYF. Full variable domain (missing parts from reference TRBV30 and TRBJ2-7): SQTIHQWPATLVQPVGSPLSLECTVEGTSNPNLYWYRQAAGRGLQLLFYSVGIGQISSEVPQNLSASRPQDRQFILSSKKLLLSDSGFYLCAWKGFSTYEQYFGPGTRLTVT.

The chain joins TRBV7-9 to TRBJ1-1; D remains ambiguous. Trimming left V 5 bases short and J 3 bases short, with 13 bases between. Per the germline V gene, CDR1 is SEHNR and CDR2 is FQNEAQ (reference sequence). CDR3 length: 14 residues. CDR3 residues: CASSPGLGDTEAFF. In nucleotides, the CDR3 is TGTGCCAGCAGCCCGGGCCTCGGGGACACTGAAGCTTTCTTT.

The chain is built from TRBV6-5 and TRBJ1-5, with D unresolved. The CDR3 runs 15 residues. Germline CDR1 is MNHEY and CDR2 is SVGAGI. The chain's CDR3 is CVSAESSRDNQPQHF. The CDR3 DNA reads TGTGTTTCGGCAGAATCATCCCGGGACAATCAGCCCCAGCATTTT.

The genes are TRBV9 and TRBJ2-1; TRBD2 agrees at 16 bases. The CDR3 spans 15 residues. V was clipped by 5 bases and J by 9 bases; unmatched bases: 5. The germline V gene encodes CDR1 SGDLS and CDR2 YYNGEE. The CDR3 DNA sequence: TGTGCCAGCAGTGCCGGGACTAGCGGGAGGGTTGAGCAGTTCTTC. This sequence encodes CASSAGTSGRVEQFF.

V and J are TRBV7-2 and TRBJ2-1; 10 bases agree with TRBD2. In germline, CDR1 is SGHTA, CDR2 FQGNSA. With V trimmed by 5 bases and J by 10 bases, 8 bases remained unmatched. The CDR3 has 14 residues. The CDR3 sequence: CASSPLAGAGEQFF. The DNA for the CDR3 is TGTGCCAGCAGCCCTCTAGCGGGGGCCGGGGAGCAGTTCTTC.

With respect to this clone: Other DNA sequences in this sample translate to the same CDR3. The V call is TRBV5-1, the J call TRBJ2-7, with 12 bases lining up with TRBD2. V was pared by 3 bases and J by 4 bases, with 2 bases of the junction left unmatched. The germline CDR1 and CDR2 sequences are SGHRS and YFSETQ. The CDR3 has 14 amino acids. In nucleotides, the CDR3 is TGCGCCAGCAGCTCGACTAGCGGGAGTTACGAGCAGTACTTC. Protein product: CASSSTSGSYEQYF. Full variable domain (remainder filled in from reference TRBV5-1 and TRBJ2-7): KAGVTQTPRYLIKTRGQQVTLSCSPISGHRSVSWYQQTPGQGLQFLFEYFSETQRNKGNFPGRFSGRQFSNSRSEMNVSTLELGDSALYLCASSSTSGSYEQYFGPGTRLTVT.

This clone is a singleton in its sample. This chain links TRBV6-4 with TRBJ1-5; a weak D match, TRBD1 (5 bases). Germline assignment: CDR1 MRHNA and CDR2 SNTAGT. This CDR3 has 14 amino acids. Trimming pared 10 bases from V and 3 bases from J, leaving 16 bases between. CDR3 bases: TGTGCCATCTCCAGGGTTTGGCCCAATCAGCCCCAGCATTTT. Its translation is CAISRVWPNQPQHF.

In this sample, this clone turned up once. This CDR3 reads CASSGLINTEAFF. For the CDR3, the DNA is TGTGCCAGCAGCGGGCTCATCAACACTGAAGCTTTCTTT. The V call is TRBV7-9, the J call TRBJ1-1; D unresolved. The CDR3 is 13 residues long. Germline CDR1 is SEHNR and CDR2 is FQNEAQ (reference sequence). V gave up 5 bases and J gave up 2 bases, with 9 bases separating them.

V is TRBV11-3 and J is TRBJ2-7; D is ambiguous. The CDR3 extends over 12 amino acids. Per germline, CDR1 SGHNT and CDR2 YENEEA. V dropped 5 bases and J dropped 3 bases, with 8 bases sitting between them. This chain's CDR3 is CASSLDNYEQYF. CDR3 bases: TGTGCCAGCAGCCTCGACAACTACGAGCAGTACTTC.

This rearrangement joins TRBV6-5 to TRBJ1-1; D unclear. Germline V gene sequence: CDR1 MNHEY, CDR2 SVGAGI. The CDR3 is 15 amino acids. The ends were cut back, 8 bases at V and 7 bases at J, with 23 bases in the middle. CDR3 loop: CASASLSPPQVEAFF. Here the CDR3 DNA reads TGTGCCAGCGCATCTCTCTCCCCTCCACAAGTTGAAGCTTTCTTT.